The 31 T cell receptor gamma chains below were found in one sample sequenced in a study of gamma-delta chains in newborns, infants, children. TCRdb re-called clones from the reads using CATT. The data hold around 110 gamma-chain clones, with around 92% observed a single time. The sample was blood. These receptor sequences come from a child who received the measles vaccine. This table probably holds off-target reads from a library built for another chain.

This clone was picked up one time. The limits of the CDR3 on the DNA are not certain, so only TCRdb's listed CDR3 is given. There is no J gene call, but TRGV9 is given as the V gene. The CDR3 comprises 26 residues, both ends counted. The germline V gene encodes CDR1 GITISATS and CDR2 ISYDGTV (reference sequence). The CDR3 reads CACDKVLGDSSWDARQMFFGTGIKLF.

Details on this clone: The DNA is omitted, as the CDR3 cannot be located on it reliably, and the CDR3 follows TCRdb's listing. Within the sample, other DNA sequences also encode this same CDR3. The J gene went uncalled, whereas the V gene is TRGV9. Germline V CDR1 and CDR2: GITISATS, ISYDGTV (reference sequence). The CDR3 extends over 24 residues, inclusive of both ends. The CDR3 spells CACDTAGGYWDTRQMFFGTGIKLF.

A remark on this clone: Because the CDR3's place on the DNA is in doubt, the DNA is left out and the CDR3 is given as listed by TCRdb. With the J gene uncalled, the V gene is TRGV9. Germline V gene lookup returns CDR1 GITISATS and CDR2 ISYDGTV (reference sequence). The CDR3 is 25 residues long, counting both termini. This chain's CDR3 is CACDTVLRSSWDTRQMFFGTGIKLF.

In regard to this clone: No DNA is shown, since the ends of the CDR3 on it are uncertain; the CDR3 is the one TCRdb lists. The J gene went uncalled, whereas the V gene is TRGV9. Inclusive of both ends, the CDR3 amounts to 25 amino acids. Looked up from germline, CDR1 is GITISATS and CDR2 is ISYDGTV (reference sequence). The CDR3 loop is CACDILGDSSWDTRQMFFGTGIKLF.

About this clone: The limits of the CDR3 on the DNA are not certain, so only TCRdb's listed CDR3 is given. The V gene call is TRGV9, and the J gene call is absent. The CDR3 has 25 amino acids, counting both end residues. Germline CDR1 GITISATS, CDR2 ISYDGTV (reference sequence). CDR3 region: CACDPTGGQTWDTRQMFFGTGIKLF.

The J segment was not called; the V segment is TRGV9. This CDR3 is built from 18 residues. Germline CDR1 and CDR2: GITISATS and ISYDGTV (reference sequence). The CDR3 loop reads CACDLLGDTEALTAQLFF. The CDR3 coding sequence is TGTGCCTGTGATCTTCTGGGGGATACGGAAGCTTTGACAGCACAACTCTTCTTT.

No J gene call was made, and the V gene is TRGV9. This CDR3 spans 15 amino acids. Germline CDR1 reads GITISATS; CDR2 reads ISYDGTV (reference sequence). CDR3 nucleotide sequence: TGTGCCTGTGACACCGTGGGGACTGTGACAGCACAACTCTTCTTT. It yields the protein CACDTVGTVTAQLFF.

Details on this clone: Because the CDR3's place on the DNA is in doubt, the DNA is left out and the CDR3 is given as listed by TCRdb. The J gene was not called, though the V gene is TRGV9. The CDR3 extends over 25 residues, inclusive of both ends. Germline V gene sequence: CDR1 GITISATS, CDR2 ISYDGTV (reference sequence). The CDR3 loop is CACDTAGGYSWDTRQMFFGTGIKLF.

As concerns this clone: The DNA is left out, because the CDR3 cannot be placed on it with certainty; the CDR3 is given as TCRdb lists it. CDR3 residues: CACDTGDTFTWDTRQMFFGTGIKLF. The V segment is TRGV9, and no J call was made. The CDR3 contains 25 residues when both ends are counted. CDR1 and CDR2 (germline): GITISATS, ISYDGTV (reference sequence).

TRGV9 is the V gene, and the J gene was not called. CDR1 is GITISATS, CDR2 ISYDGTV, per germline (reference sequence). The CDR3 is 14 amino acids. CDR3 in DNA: TGTGCCTGTGACGTACTGGGGGATACAGCACAACTCTTCTTT. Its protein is CACDVLGDTAQLFF.

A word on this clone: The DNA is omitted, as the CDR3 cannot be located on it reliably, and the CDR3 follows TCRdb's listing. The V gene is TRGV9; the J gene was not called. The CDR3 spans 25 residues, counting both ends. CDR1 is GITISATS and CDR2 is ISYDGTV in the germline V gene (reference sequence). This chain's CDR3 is CACDTAVPSSWDTRQMFFGTGIKLF.

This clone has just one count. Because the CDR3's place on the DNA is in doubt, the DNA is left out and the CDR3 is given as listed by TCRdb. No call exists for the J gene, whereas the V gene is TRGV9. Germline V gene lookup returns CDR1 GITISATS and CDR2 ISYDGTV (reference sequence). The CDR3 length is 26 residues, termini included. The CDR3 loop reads CACDTGGYRSSWDTRQMFFGTGIKLF.

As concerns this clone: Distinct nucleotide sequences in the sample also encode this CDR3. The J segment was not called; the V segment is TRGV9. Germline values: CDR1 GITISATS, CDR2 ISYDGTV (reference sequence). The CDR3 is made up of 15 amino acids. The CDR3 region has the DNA TGTGCCTGTGACGTACTGGGAGATACGACAGCACAACTCTTCTTT. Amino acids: CACDVLGDTTAQLFF.

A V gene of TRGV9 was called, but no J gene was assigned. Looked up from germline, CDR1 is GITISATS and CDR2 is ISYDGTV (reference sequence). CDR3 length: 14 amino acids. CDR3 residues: CACDSVGGAAQLFF. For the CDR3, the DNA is TGTGCCTGTGACTCGGTTGGGGGTGCTGCACAACTCTTCTTT.

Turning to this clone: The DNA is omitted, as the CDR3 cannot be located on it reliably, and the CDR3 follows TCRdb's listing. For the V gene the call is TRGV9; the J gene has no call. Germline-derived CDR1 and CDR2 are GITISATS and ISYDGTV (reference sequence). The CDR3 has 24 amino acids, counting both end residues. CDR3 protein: CACDILGDTWDTRQMFFGTGIKLF.

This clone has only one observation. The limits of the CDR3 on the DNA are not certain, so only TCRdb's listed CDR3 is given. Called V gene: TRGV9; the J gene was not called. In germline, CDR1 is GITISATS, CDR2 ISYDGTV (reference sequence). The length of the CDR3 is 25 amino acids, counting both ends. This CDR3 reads CACDTGGYLTWDTRQMFFGTGIKLF.

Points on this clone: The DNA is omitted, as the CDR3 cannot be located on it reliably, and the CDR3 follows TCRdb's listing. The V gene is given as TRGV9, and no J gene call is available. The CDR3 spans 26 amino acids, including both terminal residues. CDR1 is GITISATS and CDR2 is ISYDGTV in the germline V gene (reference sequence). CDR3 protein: CACDKVLGDSSWDTRQMFFGTGIKLF.

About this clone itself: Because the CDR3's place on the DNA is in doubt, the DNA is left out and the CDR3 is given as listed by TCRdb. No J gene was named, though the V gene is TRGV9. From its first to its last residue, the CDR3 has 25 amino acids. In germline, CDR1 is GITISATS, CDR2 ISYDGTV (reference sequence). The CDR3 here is CACDTVLGDSWDTRQMFFGTGIKLF.

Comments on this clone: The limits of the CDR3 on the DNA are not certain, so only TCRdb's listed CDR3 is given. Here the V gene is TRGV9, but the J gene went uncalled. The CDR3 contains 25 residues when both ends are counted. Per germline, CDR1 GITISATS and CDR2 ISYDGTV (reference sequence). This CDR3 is CACDTGGYESWDTRQMFFGTGIKLF.

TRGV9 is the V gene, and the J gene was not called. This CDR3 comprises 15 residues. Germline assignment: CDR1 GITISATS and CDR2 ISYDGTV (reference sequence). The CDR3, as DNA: TGTGCCTTTAGGGGTGGGGGAGCTTTGACAGCACAACTCTTCTTT. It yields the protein CAFRGGGALTAQLFF.

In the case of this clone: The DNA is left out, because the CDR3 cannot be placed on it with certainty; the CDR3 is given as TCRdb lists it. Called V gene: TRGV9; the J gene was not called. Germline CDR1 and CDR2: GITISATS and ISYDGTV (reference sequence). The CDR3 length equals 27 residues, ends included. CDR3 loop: CACDTVGDTLSSWDTRQMFFGTGIKLF.

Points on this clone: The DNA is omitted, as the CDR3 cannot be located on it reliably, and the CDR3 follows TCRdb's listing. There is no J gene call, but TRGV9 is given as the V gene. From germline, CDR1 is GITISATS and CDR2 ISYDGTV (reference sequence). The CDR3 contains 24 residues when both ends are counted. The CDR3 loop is CACDTVLGSWDTRQMFFGTGIKLF.

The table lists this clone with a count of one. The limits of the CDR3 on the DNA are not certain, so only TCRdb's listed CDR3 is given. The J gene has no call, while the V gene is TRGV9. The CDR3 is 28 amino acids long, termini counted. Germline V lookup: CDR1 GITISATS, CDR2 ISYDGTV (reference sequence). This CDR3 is CACDPVLGDTFSSWDTRQMFFGTGIKLF.

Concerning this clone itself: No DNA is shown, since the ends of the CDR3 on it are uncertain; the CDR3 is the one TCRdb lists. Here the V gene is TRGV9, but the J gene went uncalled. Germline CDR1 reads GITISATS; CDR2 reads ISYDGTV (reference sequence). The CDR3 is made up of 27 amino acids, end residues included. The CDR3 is CACDPMGDTLSSWDTRQMFFGTGIKLF.

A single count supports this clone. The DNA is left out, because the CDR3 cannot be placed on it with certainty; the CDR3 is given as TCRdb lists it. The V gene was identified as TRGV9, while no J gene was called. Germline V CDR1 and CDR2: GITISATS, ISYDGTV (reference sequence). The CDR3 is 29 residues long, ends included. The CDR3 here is CACDTVLGDTPKGPWDTRQMFFGTGIKLF.

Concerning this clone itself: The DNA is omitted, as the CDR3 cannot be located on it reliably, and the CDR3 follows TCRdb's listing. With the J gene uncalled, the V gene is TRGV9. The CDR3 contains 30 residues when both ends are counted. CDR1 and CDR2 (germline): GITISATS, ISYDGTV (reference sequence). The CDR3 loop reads CACDTLGSPGGYGSSWDTRQMFFGTGIKLF.

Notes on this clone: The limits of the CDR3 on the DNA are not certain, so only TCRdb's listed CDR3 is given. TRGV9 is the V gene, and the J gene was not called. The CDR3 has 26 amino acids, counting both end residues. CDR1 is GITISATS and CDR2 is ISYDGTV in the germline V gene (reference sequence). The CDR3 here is CACDTVLGVSSWDTRQMFFGTGIKLF.

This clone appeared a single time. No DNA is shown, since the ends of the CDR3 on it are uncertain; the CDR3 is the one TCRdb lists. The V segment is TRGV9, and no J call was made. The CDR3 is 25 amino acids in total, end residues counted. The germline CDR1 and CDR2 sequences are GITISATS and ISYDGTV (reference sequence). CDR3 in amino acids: CACDTGGYASWDTRQMFFGTGIKLF.

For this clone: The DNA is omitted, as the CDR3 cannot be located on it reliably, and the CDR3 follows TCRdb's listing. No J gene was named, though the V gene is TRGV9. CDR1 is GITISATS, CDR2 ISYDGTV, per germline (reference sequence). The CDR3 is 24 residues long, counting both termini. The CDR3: CACDTTGGSWDTRQMFFGTGIKLF.

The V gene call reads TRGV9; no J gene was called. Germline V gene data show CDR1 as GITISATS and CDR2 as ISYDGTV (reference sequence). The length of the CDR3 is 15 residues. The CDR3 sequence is CACDRLLGDTAQLFF. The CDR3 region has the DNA TGTGCCTGTGACCGACTACTGGGGGATACAGCACAACTCTTCTTT.

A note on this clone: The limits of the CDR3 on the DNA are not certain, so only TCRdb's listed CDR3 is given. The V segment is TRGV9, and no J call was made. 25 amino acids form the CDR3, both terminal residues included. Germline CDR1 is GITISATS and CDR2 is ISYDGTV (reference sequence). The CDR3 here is CACDTGGYGSWDTRQMFFGTGIKLF.